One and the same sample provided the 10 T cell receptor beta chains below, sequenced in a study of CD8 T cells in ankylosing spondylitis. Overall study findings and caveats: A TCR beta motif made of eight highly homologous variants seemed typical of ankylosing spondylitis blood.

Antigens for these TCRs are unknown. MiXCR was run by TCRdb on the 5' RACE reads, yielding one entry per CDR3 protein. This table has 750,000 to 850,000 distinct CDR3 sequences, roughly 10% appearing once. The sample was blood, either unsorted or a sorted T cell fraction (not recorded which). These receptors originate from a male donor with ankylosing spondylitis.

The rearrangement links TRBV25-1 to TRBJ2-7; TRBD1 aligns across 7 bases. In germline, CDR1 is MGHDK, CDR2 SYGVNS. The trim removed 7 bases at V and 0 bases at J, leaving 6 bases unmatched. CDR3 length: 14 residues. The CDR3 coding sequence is TGTGCCAGCACCCTGGGACAGAACTCCTACGAGCAGTACTTC. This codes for CASTLGQNSYEQYF.

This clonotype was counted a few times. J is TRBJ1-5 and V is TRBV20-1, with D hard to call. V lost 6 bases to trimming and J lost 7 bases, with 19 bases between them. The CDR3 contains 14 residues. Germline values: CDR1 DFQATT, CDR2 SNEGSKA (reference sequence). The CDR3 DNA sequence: TGCAGTGCCCATGACCCTTTATCGGGGCAGCCCCAGCATTTT. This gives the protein CSAHDPLSGQPQHF.

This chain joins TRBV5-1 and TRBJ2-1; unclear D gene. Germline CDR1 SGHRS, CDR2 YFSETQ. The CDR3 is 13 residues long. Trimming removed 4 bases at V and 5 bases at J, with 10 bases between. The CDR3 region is CASSMGSNNEQFF. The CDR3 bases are TGCGCCAGCAGCATGGGATCAAACAATGAGCAGTTCTTC.

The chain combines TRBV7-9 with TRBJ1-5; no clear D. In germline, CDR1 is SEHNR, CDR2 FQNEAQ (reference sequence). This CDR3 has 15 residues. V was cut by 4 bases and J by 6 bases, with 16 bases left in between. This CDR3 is CASSSHGAVGQPQHF. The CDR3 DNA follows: TGTGCCAGCAGCTCCCACGGAGCGGTAGGTCAGCCCCAGCATTTT.

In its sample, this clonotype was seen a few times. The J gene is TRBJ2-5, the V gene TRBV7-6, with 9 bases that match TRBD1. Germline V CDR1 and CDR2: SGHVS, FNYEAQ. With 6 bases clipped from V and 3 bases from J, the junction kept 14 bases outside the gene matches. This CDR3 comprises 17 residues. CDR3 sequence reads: CASRLPSGQGLKETQYF. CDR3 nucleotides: TGTGCCAGCAGGTTACCGTCGGGACAGGGCCTTAAAGAGACCCAGTACTTC.

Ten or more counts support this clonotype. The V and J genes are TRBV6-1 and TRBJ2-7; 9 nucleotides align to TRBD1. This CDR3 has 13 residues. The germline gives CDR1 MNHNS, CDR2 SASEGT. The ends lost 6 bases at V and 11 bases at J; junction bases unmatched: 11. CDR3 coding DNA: TGTGCCAGCAGCCGCTCCACCGGGACAGGGAAGTACTTC. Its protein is CASSRSTGTGKYF.

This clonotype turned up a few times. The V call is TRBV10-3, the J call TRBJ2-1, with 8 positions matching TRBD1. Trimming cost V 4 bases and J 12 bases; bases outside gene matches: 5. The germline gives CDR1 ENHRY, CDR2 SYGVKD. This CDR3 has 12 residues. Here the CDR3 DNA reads TGTGCCATCAGTGGGGACAGGTTCGGGCAGTTCTTC. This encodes CAISGDRFGQFF.

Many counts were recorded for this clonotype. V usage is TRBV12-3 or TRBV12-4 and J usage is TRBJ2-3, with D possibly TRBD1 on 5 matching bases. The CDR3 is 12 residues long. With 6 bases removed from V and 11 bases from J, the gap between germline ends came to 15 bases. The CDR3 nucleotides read TGTGCCAGCAGGTTGTCAGGGTGGGGGCAGTATTTT. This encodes CASRLSGWGQYF.

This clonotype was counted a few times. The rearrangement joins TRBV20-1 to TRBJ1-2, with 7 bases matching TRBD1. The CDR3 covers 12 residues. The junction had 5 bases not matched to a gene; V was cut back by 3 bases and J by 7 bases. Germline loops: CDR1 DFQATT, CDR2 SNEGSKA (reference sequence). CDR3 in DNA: TGCAGTGCTAGGAAGGGGGCTGGTGGCTACACCTTC. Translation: CSARKGAGGYTF.

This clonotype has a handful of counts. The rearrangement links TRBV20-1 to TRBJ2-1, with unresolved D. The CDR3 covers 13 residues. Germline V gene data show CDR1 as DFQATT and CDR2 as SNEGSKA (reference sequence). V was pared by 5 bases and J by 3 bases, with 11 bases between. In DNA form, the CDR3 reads TGCAGTGCTGCCCGAGATTTCTACAATGAGCAGTTCTTC. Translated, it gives CSAARDFYNEQFF.